One sample yielded the 5 T cell receptor beta chains listed below, sequenced in a study of blood T cell repertoires in COVID-19. The protocol was immunoSEQ multiplex PCR, while the TCRdb copy is restricted to in-frame clones and leaves out a portion. The table includes 230,000 or so clones, 80% to 90% detected once. Sequencing used PBMCs or T cells enriched from blood (not recorded which). The origin of the receptors is a woman aged 40 to 50 with acute COVID-19.

V and J are TRBV3-1 (or the pseudogene TRBV3-2) and TRBJ1-6; D is ambiguous. The germline V gene encodes CDR1 LGHDT and CDR2 YNNKEL (reference sequence). The CDR3 loop spans 13 amino acids. V was cut by 2 bases and J by 6 bases, with 5 bases left in between. CDR3 nucleotides: TGTGCCAGCAGCCAATCGTCTAATTCACCCCTCCACTTT. Amino acids: CASSQSSNSPLHF.

The chain couples TRBV5-1 to TRBJ1-3, with no clear D. The germline CDR1 and CDR2 sequences are SGHRS and YFSETQ. This CDR3 is built from 14 residues. V gave up 0 bases and J gave up 5 bases, with 9 bases separating them. The CDR3: CASSLGVERNTIYF. CDR3 coding DNA: TGCGCCAGCAGCTTGGGTGTGGAGCGAAACACCATATATTTT. Full variable domain (outside the CDR3, taken from reference TRBV5-1 and TRBJ1-3): KAGVTQTPRYLIKTRGQQVTLSCSPISGHRSVSWYQQTPGQGLQFLFEYFSETQRNKGNFPGRFSGRQFSNSRSEMNVSTLELGDSALYLCASSLGVERNTIYFGEGSWLTVV.

V gene TRBV10-3 combines with J gene TRBJ1-5; weak D call: TRBD1 (6 bases). The CDR3 has 16 residues. Deletions cut 0 bases from V and 2 bases from J, with 11 bases between. CDR1 is ENHRY, CDR2 SYGVKD, per germline. CDR3 sequence: CAISESRGVGNQPQHF. CDR3 DNA: TGTGCCATCAGTGAGTCCAGGGGAGTAGGCAATCAGCCCCAGCATTTT.

The J gene is TRBJ1-6, the V gene TRBV4-3, with TRBD1 identical over 9 bases. The germline V gene has CDR1 LGHNA and CDR2 YSLEER. The V segment lost 6 bases and the J segment 9 bases; nucleotides outside the gene matches: 6. CDR3 length: 14 amino acids. CDR3: CASSRDRAGSPLHF. The DNA of the CDR3 is TGCGCCAGCAGTCGGGACAGGGCGGGTTCACCCCTCCACTTT.

The chain has TRBV18 and TRBJ2-1; TRBD1 aligns across 7 bases. Germline values: CDR1 KGHSH, CDR2 LQKENI. V lost 5 bases, J lost 5 bases, and 6 bases stayed unmatched. The length of the CDR3 is 14 residues. CDR3 DNA sequence: TGTGCCAGCTCAACCGGGACAGCTAACAATGAGCAGTTCTTC. It encodes CASSTGTANNEQFF. Full variable domain (remainder filled in from reference TRBV18 and TRBJ2-1): NAGVMQNPRHLVRRRGQEARLRCSPMKGHSHVYWYRQLPEEGLKFMVYLQKENIIDESGMPKERFSAEFPKEGPSILRIQQVVRGDSAAYFCASSTGTANNEQFFGPGTRLTVL.